The 24 T cell receptor beta chains presented below share a single source sample, sequenced in a study of post-analysis software for immune sequencing data. Broader study findings: Roughly five TRBV segments appeared more often in patients than in controls, and TRBV5-6, TRBV5-1 and TRBV20-1 were among these.

These receptors' targets are unknown. Sequencing libraries made from TCR beta cDNA carried unique molecular identifiers. One entry per CDR3 protein, called by TCRdb with MiXCR from the PCR reads. Of a few hundred thousand distinct CDR3 sequences listed, roughly 38% are singletons. Sequencing was done on a sample of blood. These receptors were collected from a girl aged 5-17 years with multiple sclerosis.

On this clonotype: At one boundary the junction diverges from the germline segment, which might be a read error. The V gene is TRBV6-5, the J gene TRBJ2-3, with 7 bases fitting TRBD1. This CDR3 has 15 residues. Germline lookup yields CDR1 MNHEY and CDR2 SVGAGI. The CDR3 DNA reads as TGCGCCAGCAGCCACCGACAGGGAAACACAGATACGCAGTATTTT. This sequence encodes CASSHRQGNTDTQYF.

The chain links TRBV28 to TRBJ2-7; D remains ambiguous. CDR3 length: 15 amino acids. CDR1 MDHEN and CDR2 SYDVKM come from the germline V gene. Trimming left V 6 bases short and J 2 bases short, with 17 bases between. CDR3 protein: CASSLLDGKAYEQYF. The CDR3 DNA reads TGTGCCAGCAGCCTCCTGGACGGCAAGGCCTACGAGCAGTACTTC.

The chain is built from TRBV20-1 and TRBJ2-3; D is perhaps TRBD2 (5 bases). The CDR3 runs 13 residues. Germline V gives CDR1 DFQATT, CDR2 SNEGSKA (reference sequence). Trimming pared 3 bases from V and 2 bases from J, leaving 9 bases between. The CDR3 DNA reads as TGCAGTGCTAGGAAGGACTCCACAGATACGCAGTATTTT. Amino acid sequence: CSARKDSTDTQYF.

The chain has TRBV30 and TRBJ2-5, with a possible D match to TRBD2 (5 bases). Germline CDR1 reads GTSNPN; CDR2 reads SVGIG (reference sequence). CDR3 length: 12 residues. The germline V and J ends were trimmed by 0 bases and 6 bases, with 8 bases remaining between them. The CDR3 DNA is TGTGCCTGGAGTGTTAGCGAGCAGACCCAGTACTTC. It translates to CAWSVSEQTQYF.

This clonotype showed up just a few times. The chain is built from TRBV4-3 and TRBJ2-5; maybe TRBD2 (6 bases). V was trimmed by 4 bases and J by 0 bases, leaving 18 bases between them. The CDR3 runs to 17 residues. Germline V gene lookup returns CDR1 LGHNA and CDR2 YSLEER. The CDR3 DNA is TGCGCCAGCAGCCCCCTGAGGGCGGGGCATTACCAAGAGACCCAGTACTTC. Translation gives CASSPLRAGHYQETQYF.

The gene calls are TRBV3-1 and TRBJ2-5; possible D gene TRBD1, 5 bases. This CDR3 spans 14 amino acids. The germline gives CDR1 LGHDT, CDR2 YNNKEL (reference sequence). V lost 4 bases and J 4 bases, leaving 13 bases between the germline ends. The DNA for the CDR3 is TGTGCCAGCAGCCTATCAGGGATACGAGAGACCCAGTACTTC. It encodes CASSLSGIRETQYF.

This clonotype showed up just a few times. This chain's CDR3 is CASSPSQGGDTEAFF. The CDR3 DNA follows: TGTGCCAGCTCACCATCACAGGGCGGAGACACTGAAGCTTTCTTT. The V call is TRBV18, the J call TRBJ1-1, with TRBD1 as a possible D gene (6 bases). V lost 2 bases to trimming and J lost 3 bases, with 13 bases between them. Germline V lookup: CDR1 KGHSH, CDR2 LQKENI. The CDR3 contains 15 residues.

This clonotype showed up just once. The chain carries TRBV28 and TRBJ2-2; the D gene is possibly TRBD1 (5 bases). V shed 5 bases and J shed 3 bases, with 10 bases lying between them. Germline V gives CDR1 MDHEN, CDR2 SYDVKM. CDR3 size: 14 residues. The CDR3 sequence: CASSPDTYTGELFF. The CDR3 region has the DNA TGTGCCAGCAGTCCGGACACCTACACCGGGGAGCTGTTTTTT.

This clonotype has just a few counts. This rearrangement joins TRBV13 to TRBJ2-1; 9 positions agree with TRBD2. V trimming: 6 bases; J trimming: 3 bases; junction bases outside the gene matches: 3. This CDR3 is built from 14 residues. Germline CDR1 reads PRHDT; CDR2 reads FYEKMQ (reference sequence). This CDR3 reads CASRLRGGYNEQFF. In DNA form, the CDR3 reads TGTGCCAGCAGACTGCGGGGGGGCTACAATGAGCAGTTCTTC.

This clonotype was seen just once. The chain is built from TRBV12-3 or TRBV12-4 and TRBJ2-2, with D possibly TRBD1 on 5 matching bases. The CDR3 totals 14 residues. V lost 3 bases and J 13 bases, leaving 18 bases between the germline ends. The CDR3: CASSFGRAINGLFF. The CDR3 DNA reads TGTGCCAGCAGTTTTGGCAGGGCGATTAATGGGCTGTTTTTT.

About this clonotype: Germline and junction disagree at one end, which may indicate a read error. This CDR3 reads CSVRLDSPYGYTF. As DNA, the CDR3 is TGCAGTGTTAGACTGGACAGCCCCTATGGCTACACCTTC. The J gene is TRBJ1-2, the V gene TRBV20-1; D possibly corresponds to TRBD1 (6 bases). This CDR3 comprises 13 residues. Per germline, CDR1 DFQATT and CDR2 SNEGSKA (reference sequence).

This clonotype has a handful of counts. Here the CDR3 reads CASSYTGQGWNIQYF. The CDR3 DNA sequence: TGTGCCAGCAGTTACACTGGACAGGGTTGGAACATTCAGTACTTC. The chain links TRBV6-6 to TRBJ2-4; 8 bases are a match to TRBD1. Germline CDR1 MNHNY, CDR2 SVGAGI (reference sequence). Losses at the gene ends were 2 bases for V and 7 bases for J; bases not matched to a gene: 7. There are 15 residues in the CDR3.

This clonotype was detected only a few times. The DNA for the CDR3 is TGTGCCAGCAGCGTAGGTATTGAGGGCACAGATACGCAGTATTTT. Protein: CASSVGIEGTDTQYF. The gene calls are TRBV9 and TRBJ2-3; no reliable D call. CDR1 and CDR2 from the germline V gene are SGDLS and YYNGEE. This CDR3 has 15 residues. V gave up 0 bases and J gave up 1 base, with 9 bases separating them.

This clonotype has a handful of counts. The rearrangement uses TRBV7-2 and TRBJ1-2; 11 bases line up with TRBD1. The CDR3 is made up of 15 amino acids. Trimming took 1 base from V and 4 from J; bases not matched to a gene: 2. The germline V gene encodes CDR1 SGHTA and CDR2 FQGNSA. This chain's CDR3 is CASSLGTGGGYGYTF. As DNA, the CDR3 is TGTGCCAGCAGCTTAGGGACAGGGGGCGGCTATGGCTACACCTTC.

About this clonotype: A single base separates this from a much larger clone, so it may be a read error. The V and J genes are TRBV4-1 and TRBJ2-5, with D unclear. This CDR3 is 13 amino acids long. The germline V gene has CDR1 MGHRA and CDR2 YSYEKL. Trimming pared 1 base from V and 13 bases from J, leaving 16 bases between. CDR3 amino acids: CASSQGTVYERYF. Here the CDR3 DNA reads TGCGCCAGCAGCCAAGGTACCGTCTACGAGCGGTACTTC.

This clonotype was seen only a few times. V usage is TRBV4-2 and J usage is TRBJ1-2; D gene uncertain. The CDR3 covers 16 residues. Trimming took off 3 bases at V and 2 bases at J, with 16 bases between the two ends. Germline CDR1 LGHNA, CDR2 YNFKEQ. This CDR3 reads CASSQDTGLSNYGYTF. As DNA, the CDR3 is TGTGCCAGCAGCCAGGATACCGGACTGTCGAACTATGGCTACACCTTC.

This clonotype was counted between two and nine times. The chain employs TRBV5-5 and TRBJ2-1, with 9 bases identical to TRBD2. Germline V gene sequence: CDR1 SGHKS, CDR2 YYEKEE (reference sequence). The junction had 7 bases not matched to a gene; V was cut back by 0 bases and J by 9 bases. The CDR3 loop spans 15 amino acids. The CDR3 DNA reads as TGTGCCAGCAGCTTGGGGGCGGGGGGGCCCAGTGAGCAGTTCTTC. Encoded protein: CASSLGAGGPSEQFF.

V and J are TRBV6-6 and TRBJ1-2, with TRBD1 matching over 8 bases. CDR1 is MNHNY, CDR2 SVGAGI, per germline (reference sequence). J was trimmed by 4 bases and V by 4 bases; bases with no gene match: 8. This CDR3 spans 15 amino acids. The CDR3 nucleotides are TGTGCCAGCAGTTCGATACAGGGGGTCATCTATGGCTACACCTTC. Its protein product is CASSSIQGVIYGYTF.

The genes are TRBV7-3 and TRBJ2-1; D possibly corresponds to TRBD2 (6 bases). V shed 5 bases and J shed 4 bases, with 15 bases lying between them. Germline loops: CDR1 SGHTA, CDR2 FQGTGA. The CDR3 covers 15 residues. CDR3 in amino acids: CASSQDPGVYNEQFF. As DNA, the CDR3 is TGTGCCAGCAGCCAGGACCCGGGGGTTTACAATGAGCAGTTCTTC.

This clonotype was seen only a few times. This chain links TRBV7-9 with TRBJ1-1, with 8 bases matching TRBD1. Germline loops: CDR1 SEHNR, CDR2 FQNEAQ (reference sequence). The CDR3 length is 16 residues. The trim removed 3 bases at V and 7 bases at J, leaving 13 bases unmatched. In DNA, the CDR3 is TGTGCCAGCAGCTTTCGGTCCGGGACAGGAACCTATGAAGCTTTCTTT. This translates into CASSFRSGTGTYEAFF.

This clonotype was observed a single time. CDR3: CASSTTGAPNTEAFF. In DNA, the CDR3 is TGTGCCAGCAGTACGACCGGGGCACCGAACACTGAAGCTTTCTTT. The chain uses TRBV12-3 or TRBV12-4 and TRBJ1-1; TRBD1 is a possible D gene (5 bases). CDR3 length equals 15 residues. V was clipped by 5 bases and J by 1 base, with 14 bases between them.

The chain is built from TRBV20-1 and TRBJ1-2; D is perhaps TRBD1 (6 bases). The CDR3 runs 13 residues. Looked up from germline, CDR1 is DFQATT and CDR2 is SNEGSKA (reference sequence). The V gene lost 5 bases and the J gene lost 4 bases, with 14 bases spanning the gap. Here the CDR3 DNA reads TGCAGTGCTGAACAGGGATTAGGCTATGGCTACACCTTC. Its translation is CSAEQGLGYGYTF.

This chain uses TRBV4-1 with TRBJ1-1; TRBD1 matches at 7 bases. CDR3 length equals 13 residues. Germline CDR1 is MGHRA and CDR2 is YSYEKL. J was trimmed by 4 bases and V by 5 bases; bases with no gene match: 4. CDR3 in amino acids: CASSDRAVTEAFF. The CDR3 DNA follows: TGCGCCAGCAGCGACAGGGCTGTCACTGAAGCTTTCTTT.

The rearrangement links TRBV27 to TRBJ2-4; 10 bases align to TRBD1. The J call may be faulty, since TRBJ2-7 better matches the DNA end. CDR3 size: 13 residues. Germline assignment: CDR1 MNHEY and CDR2 SMNVEV (reference sequence). The CDR3 DNA follows: TGTGCCAGCGGGAGACAGGGGGCGTCCGAGCAGTACTTC. Translation: CASGRQGASEQYF.